Listed here are 10 T cell receptor beta chains from one sample, sequenced in a study of cytomegalovirus exposure and HLA in healthy donors (dated by TCRdb to 2016 to 2017). Libraries came from the immunoSEQ multiplex PCR assay. For the multiplex PCR, a mixture combining 60 forward primers for TCR Vbeta segments and 13 reverse primers for TCR Jbeta segments was used. The table comes from immuneACCESS by way of TCRdb, which keeps in-frame sequences with V and J called. Part of the clones is missing from these tables; in studies checked, under half for an unresolved V gene and the rest for unknown reasons. The sample has some 200,000 clones on record, less than 85% of them singletons. The ten largest make up roughly 0.6% of the sample. Sequenced: PBMCs. These receptors were collected from a man younger than 35 in good health and CMV-seronegative.

The chain carries TRBV2 and TRBJ2-7; a weak D match, TRBD2 (5 bases). Per the germline V gene, CDR1 is SNHLY and CDR2 is FYNNEI. The V end lost 2 bases, the J end lost 0 bases, and 8 bases lay between the germline ends. This CDR3 is built from 14 residues. Written as DNA, the CDR3 is TGTGCCAGCAGTGAAAGGACTTACTCCTACGAGCAGTACTTC. Translated: CASSERTYSYEQYF.

Here the CDR3 reads CASSPLRGPYNEQFF. DNA for the CDR3: TGTGCCAGCAGCCCCCTCAGGGGTCCCTACAATGAGCAGTTCTTC. The chain couples TRBV28 to TRBJ2-1; tentative D call: TRBD1 (6 bases). Germline lookup yields CDR1 MDHEN and CDR2 SYDVKM. This CDR3 spans 15 amino acids. V lost 6 bases to trimming and J lost 2 bases, with 14 bases between them.

The table lists this clone with a few counts. V is TRBV2 and J is TRBJ2-1, with 10 nucleotides matching TRBD2. This CDR3 is built from 16 residues. The germline V gene has CDR1 SNHLY and CDR2 FYNNEI. The V and J ends lost 6 bases and 0 bases, in that order; junction bases with no gene match: 5. The CDR3 bases are TGTGCCAGCAGACCTGGACTAGCGGTCTCCTACAATGAGCAGTTCTTC. Translated: CASRPGLAVSYNEQFF. Using reference TRBV2 and TRBJ2-1 for the parts outside the CDR3, the full variable domain is EPEVTQTPSHQVTQMGQEVILRCVPISNHLYFYWYRQILGQKVEFLVSFYNNEISEKSEIFDDQFSVERPDGSNFTLKIRSTKLEDSAMYFCASRPGLAVSYNEQFFGPGTRLTVL.

The chain employs TRBV2 and TRBJ2-5; the match to TRBD1 covers 8 bases. CDR1 SNHLY and CDR2 FYNNEI come from the germline V gene. The CDR3 extends over 14 amino acids. Trimming removed 7 bases from V and 7 bases from J; junction bases left unmatched: 11. The CDR3: CASKPQGGLGTQYF. The CDR3 DNA sequence: TGTGCCAGCAAGCCACAGGGGGGATTGGGGACCCAGTACTTC.

The sample holds many counts of this clone. The chain joins TRBV4-1 to TRBJ2-6; 11 nucleotides agree with TRBD2. Germline V gene sequence: CDR1 MGHRA, CDR2 YSYEKL. V trimming: 2 bases; J trimming: 0 bases; junction bases outside the gene matches: 6. The CDR3 sequence is 19 residues long. CDR3 in DNA: TGCGCCAGCAGCCAATTGGGACTAGCGGATCCCTCTGGGGCCAACGTCCTGACTTTC. Protein: CASSQLGLADPSGANVLTF.

The chain has TRBV5-1 and TRBJ1-2; no reliable D call. CDR1 is SGHRS and CDR2 is YFSETQ in the germline V gene. Trimming took 2 bases from V and 1 from J, leaving 9 bases between them. The length of the CDR3 is 14 residues. The CDR3 DNA reads as TGCGCCAGCAGCTTTGACATCCGTAACTATGGCTACACCTTC. Amino acids: CASSFDIRNYGYTF. The complete variable domain, with remaining parts taken from reference TRBV5-1 and TRBJ1-2, reads KAGVTQTPRYLIKTRGQQVTLSCSPISGHRSVSWYQQTPGQGLQFLFEYFSETQRNKGNFPGRFSGRQFSNSRSEMNVSTLELGDSALYLCASSFDIRNYGYTFGSGTRLTVV.

The J gene is TRBJ2-3, the V gene TRBV9; perhaps TRBD2 as D (6 bases). CDR3 size: 16 residues. Germline CDR1 reads SGDLS; CDR2 reads YYNGEE. The V end lost 3 bases, the J end lost 5 bases, and 19 bases lay between the germline ends. The CDR3 coding sequence is TGTGCCAGCAGCGCCACCCTGGGACGGGAGCGAGATACGCAGTATTTT. Protein: CASSATLGRERDTQYF.

The table lists this clone with a count of one. The chain employs TRBV6-1 and TRBJ2-5; 7 bases fit TRBD2. This CDR3 spans 16 amino acids. The germline CDR1 and CDR2 sequences are MNHNS and SASEGT. Trimming cost V 0 bases and J 6 bases; bases outside gene matches: 10. In nucleotides, the CDR3 is TGTGCCAGCAGTGAAGCTTGGGGGGAGGGCCGGAAGACCCAGTACTTC. Translation gives CASSEAWGEGRKTQYF.

This clone has only one observation. The V gene is TRBV28, the J gene TRBJ1-5, with 9 bases aligning to TRBD1. V lost 7 bases to trimming and J lost 7 bases; unmatched junction nucleotides: 8. CDR1 and CDR2 from the germline V gene are MDHEN and SYDVKM. This CDR3 is 14 amino acids long. The CDR3 reads CASITQGAEQPQHF. For the CDR3, the DNA is TGTGCCAGCATAACACAGGGGGCCGAGCAGCCCCAGCATTTT.

This clone came up a few times. The chain couples TRBV7-6 to TRBJ1-4; D uncertain. The CDR3 covers 13 residues. Germline lookup yields CDR1 SGHVS and CDR2 FNYEAQ. The V end was cut by 2 bases, the J end by 7 bases, with 8 bases between. The CDR3 region has the DNA TGTGCCAGCAGCTTAATGATGAGTGAAAAACTGTTTTTT. It specifies CASSLMMSEKLFF.